Each of the 4 T cell receptor beta chains below was sequenced from the same sample in a study of beta chain features in type 1 diabetes. Study-wide results and caveats: Type 1 diabetes patients had moderately but significantly shorter TCRB CDR3s in all four CD4+ subsets.

No cognate antigen is known for these TCRs. The authors reverse transcribed all of the isolated RNA, so sequencing captured expressed TCRB transcripts. TCRdb keeps only in-frame clones here, not all; method: immunoSEQ multiplex PCR. The table records some 290,000 clones, 14% of them present only once. The sequenced sample consisted of naive CD4+ T cells from blood. Receptors were obtained from a man aged 25-45 years with type 1 diabetes.

The V gene is TRBV7-9, the J gene TRBJ2-7; 10 bases are shared with TRBD1. The V gene's germline CDR1 is SEHNR and CDR2 FQNEAQ (reference sequence). The V segment lost 5 bases and the J segment 1 base; nucleotides outside the gene matches: 5. The CDR3 consists of 15 residues. CDR3 nucleotide sequence: TGTGCCAGCAGCAACCGGGACAGGGGTTCCTACGAGCAGTACTTC. This gives the protein CASSNRDRGSYEQYF.

The table lists this clone with a few counts. This chain connects TRBV28 to TRBJ2-6, with D maybe TRBD2 (5 bases). The ends were cut back, 3 bases at V and 0 bases at J, with 9 bases in the middle. Germline V gene sequence: CDR1 MDHEN, CDR2 SYDVKM. This CDR3 comprises 16 residues. The CDR3 is CASSFPGSSGANVLTF. As DNA, the CDR3 is TGTGCCAGCAGTTTCCCGGGGAGCTCTGGGGCCAACGTCCTGACTTTC.

This chain joins TRBV7-2 and TRBJ2-3; TRBD2 might be the D (6 bases). The CDR3 runs to 16 residues. Trimming removed 5 bases from V and 1 base from J, with 16 bases in between. CDR1 and CDR2 (germline): SGHTA, FQGNSA. The CDR3: CASSIAGTSGTDTQYF. The CDR3 DNA follows: TGTGCCAGCAGCATTGCAGGGACTTCGGGCACAGATACGCAGTATTTT.

This sequence joins TRBV4-1 and TRBJ1-1; D gene unclear. V was clipped by 4 bases and J by 1 base, with 10 bases between them. CDR3 length equals 14 residues. Germline V gene data show CDR1 as MGHRA and CDR2 as YSYEKL. CDR3 sequence reads: CASSRTQGNTEAFF. The CDR3 nucleotides are TGCGCCAGCAGCCGGACTCAAGGGAACACTGAAGCTTTCTTT.